A selection of T cell receptor beta chains follows, all from one sample in a study of cytomegalovirus exposure and HLA in healthy donors. Repertoires were generated with immunoSEQ multiplex PCR, while TCRdb's copy carries only in-frame clones and drops some. Of around 110,000 clones listed, about 80% are singletons. The sequenced material came from PBMCs. These receptors originate from a woman aged 18-29 years in good health and CMV-seropositive. Each CDR3 is given with its conserved first and last residue. A D gene is named only where the DNA matches it firmly. Clone sizes are given selectively: once, few, many, or a class where the clone is expanded.

V gene	D gene	clone size	J gene	CDR3 protein	CDR3 DNA
TRBV6-4	-	-	TRBJ1-5	CASSARPNQPQHF	TGTGCCAGCAGCGCCAGGCCCAATCAGCCCCAGCATTTT
TRBV6-5	TRBD2	-	TRBJ2-1	CASSRTSGLAYEQFF	TGTGCCAGCAGCCGGACTAGCGGGTTGGCTTATGAGCAGTTCTTC
TRBV6-5	-	-	TRBJ1-2	CASSPNPGLNYGYTF	TGTGCCAGCAGTCCTAACCCAGGGCTGAACTATGGCTACACCTTC
TRBV5-1	-	-	TRBJ1-5	CASRLNGDQPQHF	TGCGCCAGCAGATTAAACGGGGATCAGCCCCAGCATTTT
TRBV7-9	TRBD1	-	TRBJ2-7	CASSARDRGNPYEQYF	TGTGCCAGCAGCGCGCGGGACAGGGGGAATCCTTACGAGCAGTACTTC
TRBV6-4	TRBD1	-	TRBJ1-2	CASTDGAGGGYTF	TGTGCCAGCACCGATGGGGCAGGGGGTGGCTACACCTTC
TRBV6-6	-	-	TRBJ1-5	CASSYWPNNQPQHF	TGTGCCAGCAGTTACTGGCCGAACAATCAGCCCCAGCATTTT
TRBV19	-	-	TRBJ1-5	CASRSRPQGLNQPQHF	TGTGCCAGTAGAAGTCGGCCCCAGGGCCTCAATCAGCCCCAGCATTTT
TRBV9	-	once	TRBJ1-1	CVSSVDSKQGLNTEAFF	TGTGTCAGCAGCGTAGATTCGAAACAGGGACTGAACACTGAAGCTTTCTTT
TRBV4-1	-	-	TRBJ1-5	CASSLYDSYSNQPQHF	TGCGCCAGCAGCCTCTATGACTCCTATAGCAATCAGCCCCAGCATTTT
TRBV19	-	-	TRBJ1-1	CASSIGDTNTEAFF	TGTGCCAGTAGTATAGGGGACACGAACACTGAAGCTTTCTTT
TRBV6-6	TRBD1	-	TRBJ1-1	CASRDRWSLTEAFF	TGTGCCAGCAGGGACAGGTGGAGTTTAACTGAAGCTTTCTTT
TRBV7-3	-	few	TRBJ1-1	CASSLTGKNTEAFF	TGTGCCAGCAGCTTAACGGGCAAGAACACTGAAGCTTTCTTT
TRBV7-9	-	-	TRBJ2-3	CASSLGSGGQDTQYF	TGTGCCAGCAGCTTAGGTAGTGGAGGCCAAGATACGCAGTATTTT
TRBV30	TRBD2	-	TRBJ2-3	CAWSVLANWYF	TGTGCCTGGAGTGTACTAGCGAACTGGTATTTT
TRBV30	-	-	TRBJ1-2	CAWRPDRLWLSYGYTF	TGTGCCTGGAGACCGGACAGACTCTGGCTGTCCTATGGCTACACCTTC
TRBV7-3	-	-	TRBJ1-1	CASRLAGGPSEAFF	TGTGCCAGCAGACTCGCGGGGGGCCCGTCTGAAGCTTTCTTT
TRBV19	-	few	TRBJ2-3	CASSPLRDGSTDTQYF	TGTGCCAGTAGTCCGCTGCGGGACGGTAGCACAGATACGCAGTATTTT
TRBV19	-	once	TRBJ2-2	CASSIANTGELFF	TGTGCCAGTAGTATAGCTAATACCGGGGAGCTGTTTTTT
TRBV27	TRBD2	-	TRBJ2-3	CASSSYYRPPGLVPDTQYF	TGTGCCAGCAGTTCCTACTACAGACCTCCCGGACTAGTCCCAGATACGCAGTATTTT
TRBV6-1	TRBD2	medium-sized	TRBJ2-7	CASRGGSTYEQYF	TGTGCCAGCAGGGGAGGGTCCACCTACGAGCAGTACTTC
TRBV27	TRBD1	-	TRBJ2-7	CATNKDRGQEQYF	TGTGCCACCAACAAGGACAGGGGGCAAGAGCAGTACTTC
TRBV5-8	-	-	TRBJ2-1	CASSFGGAPSDEQFF	TGTGCCAGCAGCTTTGGCGGGGCCCCAAGCGATGAGCAGTTCTTC
TRBV5-1	TRBD2	once	TRBJ2-3	CASSSVAGVSTDTQYF	TGCGCCAGCAGCTCGGTAGCGGGAGTGAGCACAGATACGCAGTATTTT
TRBV15	TRBD2	-	TRBJ2-1	CATSRVGVAAGVRYNEQFF	TGTGCCACCAGCAGAGTTGGGGTGGCGGCGGGAGTGCGATACAATGAGCAGTTCTTC
TRBV25-1	-	-	TRBJ2-3	CASSESSVADTQYF	TGTGCCAGCAGTGAGTCTAGCGTGGCAGATACGCAGTATTTT
TRBV4-1	TRBD1	-	TRBJ1-1	CASSPGQGTNTEAFF	TGCGCCAGCAGCCCAGGACAGGGAACGAACACTGAAGCTTTCTTT
TRBV2	-	few	TRBJ2-7	CASRRGTRSYEQYF	TGTGCCAGTCGCCGGGGGACTCGTTCGTACGAGCAGTACTTC
TRBV19	TRBD1	-	TRBJ2-7	CASSPGTGSLSEQYF	TGTGCCAGTAGTCCCGGGACAGGGAGCCTGAGCGAGCAGTACTTC
TRBV7-6	TRBD1	-	TRBJ1-1	CASSRTGGERAFF	TGTGCCAGCAGCCGGACAGGGGGGGAGAGAGCTTTCTTT
TRBV2	TRBD1	-	TRBJ1-3	CASSYDRGPGNTIYF	TGTGCCAGCAGTTACGACAGGGGGCCTGGAAACACCATATATTTT
TRBV5-4	-	-	TRBJ1-3	CASSEGLPHSGNTIYF	TGTGCCAGCAGCGAGGGACTTCCCCATTCTGGAAACACCATATATTTT
TRBV6-6	TRBD1	-	TRBJ2-3	CASSPGQASTDTQYF	TGTGCCAGCAGTCCGGGACAGGCTAGCACAGATACGCAGTATTTT
TRBV9	TRBD1	-	TRBJ2-3	CASSRQGDTQYF	TGTGCCAGCAGTAGACAGGGCGACACGCAGTATTTT
TRBV6-6	TRBD1	few	TRBJ1-1	CASSHRGWNTEAFF	TGTGCCAGCAGTCACAGGGGCTGGAACACTGAAGCTTTCTTT
TRBV5-4	-	few	TRBJ1-2	CASITQESNYGYTF	TGTGCCAGCATCACACAGGAGAGCAACTATGGCTACACCTTC
TRBV9	-	-	TRBJ2-7	CASSGSTEAQYF	TGTGCCAGCAGCGGGTCGACAGAGGCGCAGTACTTC
TRBV10-3	TRBD1	-	TRBJ2-7	CAISAKTGGSYEQYF	TGTGCCATCAGTGCCAAAACAGGGGGATCCTACGAGCAGTACTTC
TRBV2	TRBD1	few	TRBJ2-7	CASSEDRGAYEQYF	TGTGCCAGCAGTGAGGACAGGGGCGCCTACGAGCAGTACTTC
TRBV7-3	-	-	TRBJ1-1	CASSLNVAGEAFF	TGTGCCAGCAGCTTAAACGTGGCAGGAGAAGCTTTCTTT
TRBV5-6	TRBD1	-	TRBJ1-3	CASSLTVTGAGNTIYF	TGTGCCAGCAGCTTGACAGTGACAGGGGCTGGAAACACCATATATTTT
TRBV10-3	TRBD1	-	TRBJ2-7	CATLQGGTGVIYEQYF	TGTGCCACCCTGCAGGGCGGGACAGGGGTTATCTACGAGCAGTACTTC
TRBV4-2	-	few	TRBJ2-7	CASSQDLGEVFEQYF	TGTGCCAGCAGCCAAGATTTGGGGGAGGTGTTTGAGCAGTACTTC
TRBV7-9	TRBD2	-	TRBJ2-3	CASSQGLAGALIAQYF	TGTGCCAGCAGCCAGGGACTAGCGGGAGCGTTGATAGCGCAGTATTTT
TRBV6-6	-	few	TRBJ1-5	CASRQGRQPQHF	TGTGCCAGCAGGCAGGGTCGACAGCCCCAGCATTTT
TRBV30	TRBD1	-	TRBJ2-7	CAWAGTGITYF	TGTGCCTGGGCCGGGACAGGGATAACGTACTTC
TRBV25-1	-	-	TRBJ2-7	CASSDNSYEQYF	TGTGCCAGCAGTGATAATTCCTACGAGCAGTACTTC